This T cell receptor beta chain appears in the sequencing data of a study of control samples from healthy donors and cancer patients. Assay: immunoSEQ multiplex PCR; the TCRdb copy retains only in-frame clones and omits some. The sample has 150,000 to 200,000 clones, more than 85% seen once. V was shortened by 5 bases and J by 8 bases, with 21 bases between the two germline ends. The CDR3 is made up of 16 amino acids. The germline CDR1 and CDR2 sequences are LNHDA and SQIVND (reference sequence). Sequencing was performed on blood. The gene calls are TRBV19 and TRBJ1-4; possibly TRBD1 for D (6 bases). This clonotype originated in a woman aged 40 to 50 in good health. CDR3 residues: CASSLTQQGIREKLFF. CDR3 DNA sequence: TGTGCCAGTAGTCTCACTCAACAGGGAATACGAGAAAAACTGTTTTTT.